This T cell receptor (beta chain) was sequenced in a study of T cell changes during pregnancy in multiple sclerosis. The CDR3 runs to 15 residues. The trim removed 5 bases at V and 4 bases at J, leaving 3 bases unmatched. Germline V gives CDR1 SGHTA, CDR2 FQGTGA. Produced via immunoSEQ multiplex PCR; TCRdb's table is partial and in-frame only. The sample has under 45,000 clones, more than 70% seen once. Turning to this clone: Other DNA sequences in this specimen translate into the identical CDR3.

The sequences come from CD8+ T cells from peripheral blood mononuclear cells, collected in the first trimester of pregnancy. The TCR comes from a female donor with multiple sclerosis, enrolled in a pregnancy study. The chain joins TRBV7-3 to TRBJ2-1, with 12 bases matching TRBD2. Here the CDR3 DNA reads TGTGCCAGCAGCCCACTAGCGGGGGGATACAATGAGCAGTTCTTC. Protein product: CASSPLAGGYNEQFF.